This T cell receptor beta chain was sequenced in a study of T-cell memory formation after mild COVID-19. Study-level background: TCR clusters mostly belonged to single donors.

Germline CDR1 reads SNHLY; CDR2 reads FYNNEI. The CDR3 length is 15 residues. Trimming shortened V by 2 bases and J by 0 bases, and 7 bases separated the two germline ends. As for this clonotype: Antigen specificity is unknown.

Each CDR3 protein gets one entry after TCRdb re-called the 5' RACE reads with MiXCR. The sample carries fewer than 700,000 distinct CDR3 sequences, over 15% recorded once. Points from the study as a whole: Proof of SARS-CoV-2 specificity was absent for the second-wave clones that crested on day 37. Clones that contracted from day 15 to 85 were balanced CD4/CD8, while later expanders leaned CD4+. CD4+ clones that contracted lay mainly in CM and EM; CD8+ ones lay in EMRA.

This clonotype was obtained from an adult woman who had mild COVID-19 (a few samples of this study predate the infection). Cell type and time point are not known. This chain connects TRBV2 to TRBJ1-4, with unresolved D. The material sequenced was PBMCs or a T cell subset sorted from them (not recorded which). CDR3: CASSEQITTNEKLFF. The CDR3 DNA reads TGTGCCAGCAGTGAACAGATTACAACTAATGAAAAACTGTTTTTT.